This paragraph reports one TCR beta chain. The data stem from a study of blood T cell repertoires in COVID-19. CDR1 is MNHNS, CDR2 SASEGT, per germline. Trimming removed 3 bases at V and 3 bases at J, with 21 bases between. The CDR3 sequence is 17 residues long. Only in-frame clones appear in the TCRdb table, and some are missing; sequencing was by immunoSEQ multiplex PCR. The data hold 280,000 or so clones, with 88% observed a single time. The sequence came from a woman aged 25 to 39 who had recovered from COVID-19. The gene calls are TRBV6-1 and TRBJ2-7; tentative D call: TRBD1 (6 bases). The sequencing input was peripheral blood. CDR3 sequence: CASSEETPGQGYYEQYF. In nucleotides, the CDR3 is TGTGCCAGCAGTGAGGAAACCCCGGGACAAGGGTACTACGAGCAGTACTTC.